The 10 T cell receptor beta chains given below trace back to one sample, sequenced in a study of T cell responses to AZD1222 COVID-19 vaccine. Profiling relied on immunoSEQ multiplex PCR, and the TCRdb table lists in-frame clones only, not all of them. The sample records 150,000 to 200,000 clones, 85% to 95% being singletons. Sequenced material: peripheral blood, taken 28 days after the second AZD1222 dose. These receptors were collected from an adult who received the AZD1222 COVID-19 vaccine.

This sequence joins TRBV28 and TRBJ2-7; 9 bases map to TRBD2. This CDR3 is built from 15 residues. V gave up 5 bases and J gave up 3 bases; unmatched junction bases: 8. Germline V gene data show CDR1 as MDHEN and CDR2 as SYDVKM. The CDR3, as DNA: TGTGCCAGCAGTGCTACTAGCGGGCGCCTCTACGAGCAGTACTTC. Translated: CASSATSGRLYEQYF.

The CDR3: CASSEGPGTGRVGTSGRNEQFF. In DNA, the CDR3 is TGTGCCAGCAGTGAAGGACCCGGGACAGGCCGAGTTGGAACTAGCGGGAGAAATGAGCAGTTCTTC. The chain links TRBV6-1 to TRBJ2-1, with 11 bases matching TRBD2. The length of the CDR3 is 22 residues. Germline CDR1 is MNHNS and CDR2 is SASEGT. With V trimmed by 1 base and J by 7 bases, 24 bases remained unmatched.

This rearrangement joins TRBV6-2 or TRBV6-3 to TRBJ1-1, with D unresolved. The CDR3 is 12 amino acids. Germline CDR1 reads MNHEY; CDR2 reads SVGEGT. The V and J ends lost 2 bases and 9 bases respectively, with 10 bases between them. For the CDR3, the DNA is TGTGCCAGCAGTTACCGGGGAAGCAAAGCTTTCTTT. Translated: CASSYRGSKAFF.

This sequence joins TRBV15 and TRBJ2-1; perhaps TRBD2 as D (6 bases). Germline values: CDR1 LNHNV, CDR2 YYDKDF (reference sequence). The CDR3 sequence is 15 residues long. The V end lost 1 base, the J end lost 2 bases, and 9 bases lay between the germline ends. The CDR3 DNA sequence: TGTGCCACCAGCAGAGGAGGAGGGACCTACAATGAGCAGTTCTTC. Its protein is CATSRGGGTYNEQFF.

The rearrangement uses TRBV7-2 and TRBJ2-7, with D uncertain. Trimming stripped 0 bases from V and 3 bases from J, with 6 bases between. CDR3 length equals 13 residues. The germline CDR1 and CDR2 sequences are SGHTA and FQGNSA. CDR3 DNA: TGTGCCAGCAGCTTAGCGCGGATCTACGAGCAGTACTTC. It encodes CASSLARIYEQYF.

V is TRBV6-5 and J is TRBJ1-3, with 7 bases fitting TRBD1. This CDR3 is 14 amino acids long. Germline CDR1 reads MNHEY; CDR2 reads SVGAGI. V shed 4 bases and J 4 bases; nucleotides not matched to a gene: 4. The CDR3 nucleotides read TGTGCCAGCAGTTCGAACAGGGGCGGAAACACCATATATTTT. Amino acid sequence: CASSSNRGGNTIYF.

This chain uses TRBV7-3 with TRBJ2-7; no firm D call. V gave up 5 bases and J gave up 6 bases, with 11 bases separating them. Germline assignment: CDR1 SGHTA and CDR2 FQGTGA. The CDR3 has 12 residues. The CDR3 protein is CASSPRQGEQYF. Here the CDR3 DNA reads TGTGCCAGCAGCCCACGACAAGGCGAGCAGTACTTC.

The chain is built from TRBV29-1 and TRBJ1-2, with D possibly matching TRBD1 (5 bases). From germline, CDR1 is SQVTM and CDR2 ANQGSEA. V gave up 2 bases and J gave up 3 bases, with 22 bases separating them. This CDR3 comprises 17 residues. This CDR3 reads CSVERSPPGEGYYGYTF. The DNA for the CDR3 is TGCAGCGTTGAAAGGTCCCCGCCGGGGGAAGGCTACTATGGCTACACCTTC.

Points on this clone: Different DNA sequences within this sample yield the same CDR3. The chain joins TRBV19 to TRBJ1-1, with D uncertain. This CDR3 contains 13 residues. Germline CDR1 and CDR2: LNHDA and SQIVND (reference sequence). V was trimmed by 2 bases and J by 1 base, leaving 5 bases between them. CDR3 in amino acids: CASSIQGNTEAFF. CDR3 sequence (DNA): TGTGCCAGTAGTATACAAGGGAACACTGAAGCTTTCTTT.

The chain links TRBV9 to TRBJ2-2; 10 bases line up with TRBD2. The germline V gene has CDR1 SGDLS and CDR2 YYNGEE. The V and J ends lost 6 bases and 4 bases, in that order; junction bases with no gene match: 6. This CDR3 comprises 15 residues. CDR3 DNA sequence: TGTGCCAGCACTGGGCTAGCGGGAGCCACCGGGGAGCTGTTTTTT. The encoded protein is CASTGLAGATGELFF.